Each of the 14 T cell receptor beta chains below was sequenced from the same sample in a study of CD8 T cells in ankylosing spondylitis. TCRdb independently ran MiXCR on the 5' RACE reads; one entry per CDR3 protein. The profile shows 200,000 to 250,000 distinct CDR3 sequences, roughly 25% of them singletons. The sample consisted of blood, either unsorted or a sorted T cell fraction (not recorded which). These receptors originate from a male donor with ankylosing spondylitis or in good health (not recorded which).

This sequence joins TRBV10-3 and TRBJ2-5; D possibly corresponds to TRBD1 (6 bases). This CDR3 contains 14 residues. From germline, CDR1 is ENHRY and CDR2 SYGVKD. V was pared by 4 bases and J by 5 bases, with 14 bases between. The CDR3: CAISAGASKETQYF. The CDR3 DNA sequence: TGTGCCATCAGTGCAGGGGCCTCCAAGGAGACCCAGTACTTC.

This clonotype was counted many times. The chain combines TRBV7-8 with TRBJ2-7; D call uncertain. V was clipped by 1 base and J by 3 bases, with 13 bases between them. The CDR3 loop spans 15 amino acids. CDR1 SGHVS and CDR2 FQNEAQ come from the germline V gene. The CDR3 nucleotides are TGTGCCAGCAGCTTAGGGGAATCTTGGTTCTACGAGCAGTACTTC. Protein: CASSLGESWFYEQYF.

This rearrangement joins TRBV6-1 to TRBJ2-4; TRBD1 or TRBD2 may be the D gene (7 bases each). The germline gives CDR1 MNHNS, CDR2 SASEGT. This CDR3 comprises 15 residues. The V and J ends lost 5 bases and 9 bases respectively, with 20 bases between them. The CDR3 DNA sequence: TGTGCCAGCAGTAAGGGAGGGCAGGGGGAAGGCATTCAGTACTTC. This sequence encodes CASSKGGQGEGIQYF.

This chain uses TRBV7-2 with TRBJ2-1; D may correspond to TRBD1 or TRBD2 (5 bases each). This CDR3 comprises 15 residues. Germline assignment: CDR1 SGHTA and CDR2 FQGNSA. Trimming cost V 2 bases and J 6 bases, with 14 bases left between them. The CDR3 is CASSLPGTALNEQFF. In nucleotides, the CDR3 is TGTGCCAGCAGCTTACCCGGGACCGCCCTCAATGAGCAGTTCTTC. Variable domain in full (rest from reference TRBV7-2 and TRBJ2-1): GAGVSQSPSNKVTEKGKDVELRCDPISGHTALYWYRQSLGQGLEFLIYFQGNSAPDKSGLPSDRFSAERTGGSVSTLTIQRTQQEDSAVYLCASSLPGTALNEQFFGPGTRLTVL.

This clonotype has a count of ten or more. The chain joins TRBV6-2 or TRBV6-3 to TRBJ2-1, with D possibly matching TRBD2 (6 bases). The CDR3 has 14 residues. Germline lookup yields CDR1 MNHEY and CDR2 SVGEGT. V lost 10 bases and J lost 2, with 15 bases in between. The CDR3 reads CATTPRGTYNEQFF. The CDR3 DNA sequence: TGTGCCACCACCCCTCGCGGGACCTACAATGAGCAGTTCTTC.

The chain employs TRBV4-3 and TRBJ2-5, with TRBD1 matching 9 bases. Germline V gene lookup returns CDR1 LGHNA and CDR2 YSLEER. The V segment lost 3 bases and the J segment 7 bases; nucleotides outside the gene matches: 9. The CDR3 loop spans 15 amino acids. Here the CDR3 reads CASSQNTGGWGTQYF. The CDR3 DNA reads TGCGCCAGCAGCCAGAACACAGGGGGCTGGGGGACCCAGTACTTC.

At least ten counts were recorded for this clonotype. The junction departs from germline at one end; a sequencing error may be responsible. The genes are TRBV25-1 and TRBJ2-7, with D hard to call. Germline V CDR1 and CDR2: MGHDK, SYGVNS. CDR3 length: 15 residues. Here the CDR3 reads CASGEWAGVSYEQYF. In DNA, the CDR3 is TGTGCCAGCGGTGAGTGGGCTGGCGTCTCCTACGAGCAGTACTTC.

In its sample, this clonotype was seen many times. The chain uses TRBV2 and TRBJ2-3, with TRBD2 matching 11 bases. The CDR3 is 15 residues long. The germline CDR1 and CDR2 sequences are SNHLY and FYNNEI. The V and J ends lost 4 bases and 3 bases, in that order; junction bases with no gene match: 3. The chain's CDR3 is CASSGASGRTDTQYF. The CDR3, as DNA: TGTGCCAGCAGTGGGGCTAGCGGGAGGACAGATACGCAGTATTTT.

This clonotype was recorded at least ten times. The chain has TRBV4-3 and TRBJ1-2, with D possibly being TRBD1 (5 bases). Germline loops: CDR1 LGHNA, CDR2 YSLEER. The CDR3 extends over 14 amino acids. V lost 4 bases to trimming and J lost 2 bases, with 11 bases between them. The CDR3 protein is CASSRGQGNYGYTF. The CDR3 DNA reads TGCGCCAGCAGCCGAGGCCAGGGAAACTATGGCTACACCTTC.

This clonotype was detected many times. The gene calls are TRBV7-8 and TRBJ2-5; possibly TRBD1 for D (6 bases). Germline V gene data show CDR1 as SGHVS and CDR2 as FQNEAQ. The CDR3 is 16 residues long. Between the trimmed V and J ends, which lost 0 bases and 5 bases, there was a span of 16 bases. The CDR3 region is CASSLAGAERRETQYF. The DNA of the CDR3 is TGTGCCAGCAGCTTAGCGGGGGCCGAGAGGCGGGAGACCCAGTACTTC.

This clonotype was observed at least ten times. This chain links TRBV15 with TRBJ2-3, with 7 bases that match TRBD1. From germline, CDR1 is LNHNV and CDR2 YYDKDF (reference sequence). J gave up 1 base and V 1 base, and 8 bases lay outside the gene matches. The CDR3 length is 17 residues. CDR3 DNA: TGTGCCACCAGCAGAGTTCAGGGGGTCGTACGCACAGATACGCAGTATTTT. Translating gives CATSRVQGVVRTDTQYF.

This clonotype came up many times. The chain joins TRBV15 to TRBJ2-1; D is unclear. This CDR3 spans 15 amino acids. Germline-derived CDR1 and CDR2 are LNHNV and YYDKDF (reference sequence). The V end was cut by 1 base, the J end by 2 bases, with 9 bases between. As DNA, the CDR3 is TGTGCCACCAGCAGAGTGGATCCGGCCTACAATGAGCAGTTCTTC. Translation: CATSRVDPAYNEQFF.

The chain combines TRBV5-6 with TRBJ2-5, with 9 bases matching TRBD2. V trimming: 3 bases; J trimming: 3 bases; junction bases outside the gene matches: 6. CDR1 and CDR2 from the germline V gene are SGHDT and YYEEEE. This CDR3 has 15 amino acids. CDR3 region: CASSWVAGVEETQYF. CDR3 sequence (DNA): TGTGCCAGCAGCTGGGTAGCGGGAGTGGAAGAGACCCAGTACTTC.

This clonotype occurred many times. The V gene is TRBV5-1, the J gene TRBJ1-2; D is ambiguous. V dropped 4 bases and J dropped 9 bases, with 13 bases sitting between them. The CDR3 contains 12 residues. Germline CDR1 SGHRS, CDR2 YFSETQ. The CDR3 nucleotides are TGCGCCAGCAGCGAACAGAGGATTCGCTACACCTTC. Translating it yields CASSEQRIRYTF.